The 14 T cell receptor beta chains given below trace back to one sample, sequenced in a study of cytomegalovirus exposure and HLA in healthy donors. Sequencing used immunoSEQ multiplex PCR; TCRdb keeps in-frame clones, though not all of them. This table has 95,000 to 120,000 clones, approximately 94% appearing once. Source material: PBMCs. These receptors came from a young woman in good health and CMV-seronegative.

This chain joins TRBV2 and TRBJ2-2; the D gene is possibly TRBD2 (5 bases). The CDR3 is made up of 17 amino acids. Trimming pared 0 bases from V and 5 bases from J, leaving 16 bases between. Germline V gene sequence: CDR1 SNHLY, CDR2 FYNNEI. CDR3 protein: CASSEASGWRRTGELFF. In DNA form, the CDR3 reads TGTGCCAGCAGTGAAGCATCGGGGTGGAGAAGAACCGGGGAGCTGTTTTTT.

This clone has just one count. The rearrangement uses TRBV10-3 and TRBJ1-5; weak D call: TRBD1 (5 bases). The germline V and J ends were trimmed by 7 bases and 7 bases, with 17 bases remaining between them. CDR3 size: 14 residues. Germline CDR1 and CDR2: ENHRY and SYGVKD. The CDR3 is CAIKNGQGKQPQHF. As DNA, the CDR3 is TGTGCCATCAAAAATGGGCAGGGAAAACAGCCCCAGCATTTT.

This clone has only one observation. The chain has TRBV6-5 and TRBJ2-1; 10 bases agree with TRBD1. The CDR3 totals 15 residues. J was trimmed by 4 bases and V by 5 bases; bases with no gene match: 5. Germline loops: CDR1 MNHEY, CDR2 SVGAGI. CDR3 residues: CASSRDRGPYNEQFF. The CDR3 coding sequence is TGTGCCAGCAGTAGAGACAGGGGGCCTTACAATGAGCAGTTCTTC.

This chain connects TRBV28 to TRBJ1-1, with D unresolved. Looked up from germline, CDR1 is MDHEN and CDR2 is SYDVKM. The CDR3 contains 13 residues. V dropped 8 bases and J dropped 7 bases, with 17 bases sitting between them. The CDR3 DNA follows: TGTGCCAGCCTATGGGGTGGAGGCGGTGAAGCTTTCTTT. Its protein is CASLWGGGGEAFF.

The chain uses TRBV4-1 and TRBJ2-1, with 10 bases aligning to TRBD2. J was trimmed by 9 bases and V by 1 base; bases with no gene match: 15. Germline-derived CDR1 and CDR2 are MGHRA and YSYEKL. The CDR3 covers 18 residues. CDR3 loop: CASSQVIQRGGNAGEQFF. The CDR3 DNA sequence: TGCGCCAGCAGCCAAGTTATCCAGCGGGGGGGCAACGCTGGTGAGCAGTTCTTC.

The chain has TRBV18 and TRBJ2-5; D unclear. The CDR3 totals 14 residues. The V end lost 2 bases, the J end lost 7 bases, and 14 bases lay between the germline ends. Germline values: CDR1 KGHSH, CDR2 LQKENI. The CDR3 reads CASSPSDSRGTQYF. CDR3 in DNA: TGTGCCAGCTCACCAAGCGATTCAAGAGGGACCCAGTACTTC.

The gene calls are TRBV4-1 and TRBJ2-3, with D perhaps TRBD1 (6 bases). The germline V gene encodes CDR1 MGHRA and CDR2 YSYEKL. CDR3 length: 17 residues. Trimming removed 1 base from V and 1 base from J, with 15 bases in between. In nucleotides, the CDR3 is TGCGCCAGCAGCCAAGTTCAGGGGTCCCTGGGCACAGATACGCAGTATTTT. Protein sequence: CASSQVQGSLGTDTQYF.

This clone showed up just a few times. The chain joins TRBV7-2 to TRBJ2-7; 7 positions agree with TRBD1. V lost 5 bases to trimming and J lost 3 bases; unmatched junction nucleotides: 7. CDR1 is SGHTA, CDR2 FQGNSA, per germline. CDR3 length: 14 amino acids. CDR3 DNA: TGTGCCAGCAGCCCGACGACAGGGTACTACGAGCAGTACTTC. Translation: CASSPTTGYYEQYF. The variable domain in full, completed from reference TRBV7-2 and TRBJ2-7, reads GAGVSQSPSNKVTEKGKDVELRCDPISGHTALYWYRQSLGQGLEFLIYFQGNSAPDKSGLPSDRFSAERTGGSVSTLTIQRTQQEDSAVYLCASSPTTGYYEQYFGPGTRLTVT.

V usage is TRBV2 and J usage is TRBJ2-7, with D perhaps TRBD2 (5 bases). The V end was cut by 7 bases, the J end by 3 bases, with 16 bases between. The CDR3 sequence is 14 residues long. Germline CDR1 reads SNHLY; CDR2 reads FYNNEI. CDR3 bases: TGTGCCAGCATGGGCCACGACTACATCTACGAGCAGTACTTC. Its protein is CASMGHDYIYEQYF.

CDR3 loop: CAWDTGGSYNEQFF. Here the CDR3 DNA reads TGTGCCTGGGATACAGGGGGTTCCTACAATGAGCAGTTCTTC. The genes are TRBV30 and TRBJ2-1; 8 nucleotides line up with TRBD1. CDR1 is GTSNPN and CDR2 is SVGIG in the germline V gene (reference sequence). This CDR3 has 14 residues. Losses at the gene ends were 5 bases for V and 1 base for J; bases not matched to a gene: 4. The complete variable domain, with remaining parts taken from reference TRBV30 and TRBJ2-1, reads SQTIHQWPATLVQPVGSPLSLECTVEGTSNPNLYWYRQAAGRGLQLLFYSVGIGQISSEVPQNLSASRPQDRQFILSSKKLLLSDSGFYLCAWDTGGSYNEQFFGPGTRLTVL.

The gene calls are TRBV28 and TRBJ2-4, with D possibly being TRBD2 (6 bases). The germline V gene encodes CDR1 MDHEN and CDR2 SYDVKM. This CDR3 contains 11 residues. Trimming cost V 4 bases and J 8 bases, with 6 bases left between them. CDR3 region: CASSSGDIQYF. The CDR3 region has the DNA TGTGCCAGCAGTTCGGGGGACATTCAGTACTTC.

This clone appeared once. The CDR3 region has the DNA TGCGCCAGCACCGTGGGGGGACTAGGGAACAATGAGCAGTTCTTC. Its translation: CASTVGGLGNNEQFF. V and J are TRBV5-1 and TRBJ2-1, with 8 bases fitting TRBD2. The CDR3 runs 15 residues. CDR1 is SGHRS, CDR2 YFSETQ, per germline. The ends lost 6 bases at V and 5 bases at J; junction bases unmatched: 10.

This clone was observed a single time. The chain joins TRBV5-4 to TRBJ2-7, with D possibly TRBD1 on 5 matching bases. Trimming removed 3 bases from V and 1 base from J, with 8 bases in between. The CDR3 length is 13 residues. Germline CDR1 reads SGHNT; CDR2 reads YYREEE (reference sequence). The CDR3 loop is CASSSRQSYEQYF. CDR3 sequence (DNA): TGTGCCAGCAGCTCCCGACAGTCCTACGAGCAGTACTTC.

This clone occurred once. V gene TRBV4-3 combines with J gene TRBJ2-1; 11 bases map to TRBD2. This CDR3 spans 18 amino acids. The V gene's germline CDR1 is LGHNA and CDR2 YSLEER. V lost 6 bases and J lost 6; bases outside the gene matches: 16. CDR3 sequence (DNA): TGCGCCAGCAGTCGCGACGACAACTTAGCGGGGGGGGGCAATGAGCAGTTCTTC. This translates into CASSRDDNLAGGGNEQFF.